The clone carrying this T cell receptor (beta chain) was observed at least ten times. Its antigen remains unknown. These data belong to a study of regulatory T cells in long-lasting Graves disease. Library construction for TCR beta used iRepertoire HTBI primers and Arm-PCR of CDR3 regions. MiXCR, applied by TCRdb to the multiplex PCR reads, yields one record per CDR3 protein. The sample has some 340,000 distinct CDR3 sequences; about 12% are singletons. Time point specified: newly diagnosed GD, antithyroid drugs for less than 3 months. PBMCs provided the RNA from which the TCR library was made. General study findings and limits: Persistent-disease Graves' patients showed less TCR diversity than new cases.

Germline CDR1 reads PRHDT; CDR2 reads FYEKMQ (reference sequence). V gave up 0 bases and J gave up 5 bases, with 11 bases separating them. This CDR3 comprises 14 residues. The same data also contributed to another study, on T cells in Graves' hyperthyroidism and ophthalmopathy. Per that study: Onset of ophthalmopathy came a median approximately 6.5 months after the model predicted it.

Sample: peripheral blood mononuclear cells (PBMCs), taken at new diagnosis, from a patient treated with antithyroid drugs. The chain uses TRBV13 and TRBJ2-7, with D possibly TRBD1 on 6 matching bases. The sequence derives from a woman between 18 and 29 years old with Graves disease. The CDR3 sequence is CASSLGQGVHEQYV. As DNA, the CDR3 is TGTGCCAGCAGCTTAGGACAGGGTGTCCACGAGCAGTACGTC.